Detailed here is one T cell receptor (beta chain). Its antigen is unknown. The CDR3 length is 15 residues. The ends lost 5 bases at V and 0 bases at J; junction bases unmatched: 3. Germline CDR1 MNHEY, CDR2 SVGAGI. This specimen belongs to a study of cytomegalovirus exposure and HLA in healthy donors. The overall study: Earlier results showed some 120 million unique TCR beta sequences derived from roughly 200 million T cells.

The PCR used 60 Vbeta and 13 Jbeta primers. The assay was immunoSEQ multiplex PCR, and TCRdb's table has in-frame clones only and misses some. The profile shows 150,000 to 200,000 clones, more than 75% of them singletons. General study points: Sequencing probably produced one cluster of sequence variants that were highly shared. Researchers counted about 150 TCR beta chains as cytomegalovirus-associated. For TCR beta chains, V- and J-gene trimming was later linked to a missense DCLRE1C variant.

Sequencing was carried out using PBMCs. This receptor was identified in a girl between 10 and 17 years old in good health and CMV-seropositive. This chain joins TRBV6-5 and TRBJ2-2, with 7 bases that match TRBD2. This CDR3 is CASSVLAANTGELFF. The CDR3 DNA reads TGTGCCAGCAGTGTGCTAGCGGCGAACACCGGGGAGCTGTTTTTT.